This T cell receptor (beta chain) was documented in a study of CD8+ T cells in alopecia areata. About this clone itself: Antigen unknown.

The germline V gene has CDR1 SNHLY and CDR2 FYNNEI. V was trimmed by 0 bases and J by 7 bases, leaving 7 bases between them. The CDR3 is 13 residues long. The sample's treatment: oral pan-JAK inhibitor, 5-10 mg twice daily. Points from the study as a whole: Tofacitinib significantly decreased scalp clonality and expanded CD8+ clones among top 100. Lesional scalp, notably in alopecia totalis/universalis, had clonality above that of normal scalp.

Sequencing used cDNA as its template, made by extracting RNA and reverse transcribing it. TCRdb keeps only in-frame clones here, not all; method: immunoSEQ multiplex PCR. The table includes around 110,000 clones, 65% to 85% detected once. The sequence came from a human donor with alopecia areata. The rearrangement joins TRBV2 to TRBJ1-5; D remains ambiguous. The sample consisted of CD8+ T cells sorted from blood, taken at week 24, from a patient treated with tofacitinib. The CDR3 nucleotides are TGTGCCAGCAGTGAAGCGGCGGGGCAGCCCCAGCATTTT. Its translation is CASSEAAGQPQHF.